This T cell receptor beta chain was obtained from a study of T cells in Graves' hyperthyroidism and ophthalmopathy. Study conclusions and caveats: Most thyroid clonotypes with frequency above 0.001 were detected in blood.

RNA transcripts provided the source from which TCR beta CDR3 regions were amplified. The TCR CDR3 was amplified in a first-round RT-PCR using the HTBI primer set. In TCRdb, the multiplex PCR reads were re-called with MiXCR into one record per CDR3 protein. The table includes over 150,000 distinct CDR3 sequences, about a sixth detected once. Stability of Graves' hyperthyroidism was defined as absent ophthalmopathy progression within 18 months. Germline V lookup: CDR1 MNHEY, CDR2 SVGAGI. Trimming cost V 1 base and J 4 bases, with 29 bases left between them. The CDR3 has 21 residues. There are many counts of this clonotype. Its antigen is still unknown.

The clonotype was recovered from a woman in her fifties or sixties with Graves' hyperthyroidism. Sequenced input: blood. The chain links TRBV6-5 to TRBJ2-1; a weak D match, TRBD2 (6 bases). CDR3 DNA sequence: TGTGCCAGCAGTTACTTATCCCCACTAGCAAAGATCAAATCATTTTACAATGAGCAGTTCTTC. It yields the protein CASSYLSPLAKIKSFYNEQFF.